The clone carrying this TCR beta chain was observed many times. The antigen is unknown. Excluded: other autoimmune disease, uncontrolled infection, pregnancy or lactation. Diagnosis was based on clinical symptoms, serum thyroxine, TRAb, thyroid ultrasound and orbital computed tomography. This sample was taken from a study of Graves' ophthalmopathy and Graves' hyperthyroidism. Amplifying from RNA transcripts, the study obtained TCR beta CDR3 regions. HTBI primers primed a first-round RT-PCR, and a second-round multiplex PCR followed. TCRdb analysed the multiplex PCR reads with MiXCR anew, one entry per CDR3 protein. Counted here are approximately 50,000 distinct CDR3 sequences, around 48% occurring once; the ten biggest clones make up approximately 23%. Study outcomes and limitations: Most clonotypes expanded in thyroid above 0.001 frequency were present in blood too.

The sequenced sample was peripheral blood. The source is an adult man with Graves' ophthalmopathy.

CDR3 DNA sequence: TGTGCCAGCACCCGGAACTGGGGTGACACAGATACGCAGTATTTT. Its protein is CASTRNWGDTDTQYF. The rearrangement joins TRBV11-2 to TRBJ2-3; the D is unclear. This CDR3 is 15 amino acids long. CDR1 and CDR2 from the germline V gene are SGHAT and FQNNGV. Trimming pared 7 bases from V and 2 bases from J, leaving 16 bases between.